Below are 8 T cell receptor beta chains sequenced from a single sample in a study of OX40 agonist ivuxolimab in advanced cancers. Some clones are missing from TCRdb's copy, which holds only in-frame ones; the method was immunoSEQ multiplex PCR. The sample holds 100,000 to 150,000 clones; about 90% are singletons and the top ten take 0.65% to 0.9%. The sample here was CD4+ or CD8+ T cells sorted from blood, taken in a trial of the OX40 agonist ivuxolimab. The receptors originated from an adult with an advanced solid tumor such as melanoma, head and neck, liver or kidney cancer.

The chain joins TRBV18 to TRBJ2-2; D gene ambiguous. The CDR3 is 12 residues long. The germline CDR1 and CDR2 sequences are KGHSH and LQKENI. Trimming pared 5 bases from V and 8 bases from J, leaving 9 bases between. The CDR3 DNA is TGTGCCAGCTCAACAGTTCTTGGGGAGCTGTTTTTT. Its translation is CASSTVLGELFF.

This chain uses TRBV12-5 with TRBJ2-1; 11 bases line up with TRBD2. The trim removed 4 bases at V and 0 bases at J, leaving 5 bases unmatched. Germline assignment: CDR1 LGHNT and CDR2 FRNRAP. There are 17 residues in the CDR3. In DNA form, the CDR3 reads TGTGCTAGTGGTTCACGGACTAGCGGGCTCTCCTACAATGAGCAGTTCTTC. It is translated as CASGSRTSGLSYNEQFF.

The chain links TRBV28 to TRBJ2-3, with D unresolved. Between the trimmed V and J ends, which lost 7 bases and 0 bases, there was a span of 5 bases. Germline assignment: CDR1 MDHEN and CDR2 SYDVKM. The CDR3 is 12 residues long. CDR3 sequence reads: CASNPSTDTQYF. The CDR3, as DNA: TGTGCCAGCAACCCAAGCACAGATACGCAGTATTTT.

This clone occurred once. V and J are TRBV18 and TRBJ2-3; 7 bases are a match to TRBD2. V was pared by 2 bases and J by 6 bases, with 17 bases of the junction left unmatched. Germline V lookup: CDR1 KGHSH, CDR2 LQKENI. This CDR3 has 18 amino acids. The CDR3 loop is CASSPNPALADTQDTQYF. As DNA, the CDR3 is TGTGCCAGCTCACCAAACCCGGCGCTAGCGGATACTCAGGATACGCAGTATTTT.

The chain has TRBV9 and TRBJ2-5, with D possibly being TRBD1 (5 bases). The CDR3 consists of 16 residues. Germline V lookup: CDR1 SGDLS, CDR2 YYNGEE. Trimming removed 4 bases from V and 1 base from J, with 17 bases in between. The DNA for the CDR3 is TGTGCCAGCAGCCACCCTCAGGGCCCCCCCCAAGAGACCCAGTACTTC. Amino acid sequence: CASSHPQGPPQETQYF.

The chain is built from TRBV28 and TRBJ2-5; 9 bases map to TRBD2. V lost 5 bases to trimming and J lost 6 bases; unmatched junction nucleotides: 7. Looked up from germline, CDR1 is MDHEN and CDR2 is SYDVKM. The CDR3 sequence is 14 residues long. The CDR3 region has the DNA TGTGCCAGCAGTCCGGGACTAGCCCTGAAGACCCAGTACTTC. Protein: CASSPGLALKTQYF.

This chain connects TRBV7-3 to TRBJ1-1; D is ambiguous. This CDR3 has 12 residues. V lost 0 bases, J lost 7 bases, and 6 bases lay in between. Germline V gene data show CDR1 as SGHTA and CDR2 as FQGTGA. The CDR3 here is CASSLTESEAFF. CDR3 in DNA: TGTGCCAGCAGCTTAACGGAAAGTGAAGCTTTCTTT. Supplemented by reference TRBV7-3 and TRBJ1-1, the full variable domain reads GAGVSQTPSNKVTEKGKYVELRCDPISGHTALYWYRQSLGQGPEFLIYFQGTGAADDSGLPNDRFFAVRPEGSVSTLKIQRTERGDSAVYLCASSLTESEAFFGQGTRLTVV.

CDR3 nucleotides: TGTGCCAGCAGCGCCCAACAGGGGAAAGGGGCCAACGTCCTGACTTTC. This codes for CASSAQQGKGANVLTF. V is TRBV7-2 and J is TRBJ2-6, with TRBD1 matching 7 bases. After removal of 5 bases from V and 4 bases from J, the junction contained 8 bases not matched to a gene. The CDR3 spans 16 residues. The germline V gene encodes CDR1 SGHTA and CDR2 FQGNSA.